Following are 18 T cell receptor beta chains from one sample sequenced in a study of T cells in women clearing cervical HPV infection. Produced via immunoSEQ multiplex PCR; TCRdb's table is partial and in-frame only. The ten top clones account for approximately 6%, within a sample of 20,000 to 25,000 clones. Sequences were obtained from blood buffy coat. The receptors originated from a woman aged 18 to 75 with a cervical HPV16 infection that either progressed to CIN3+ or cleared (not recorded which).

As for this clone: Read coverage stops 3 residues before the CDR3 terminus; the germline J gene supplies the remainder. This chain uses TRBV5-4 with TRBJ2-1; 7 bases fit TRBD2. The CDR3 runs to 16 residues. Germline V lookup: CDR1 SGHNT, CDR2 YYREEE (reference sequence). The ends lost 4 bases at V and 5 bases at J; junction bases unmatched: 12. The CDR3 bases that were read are TGTGCCAGCAGCGGGATTAGCGGGCCCTCTAACAATGAG. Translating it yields CASSGISGPSNNE. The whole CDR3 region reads CASSGISGPSNNEQFF.

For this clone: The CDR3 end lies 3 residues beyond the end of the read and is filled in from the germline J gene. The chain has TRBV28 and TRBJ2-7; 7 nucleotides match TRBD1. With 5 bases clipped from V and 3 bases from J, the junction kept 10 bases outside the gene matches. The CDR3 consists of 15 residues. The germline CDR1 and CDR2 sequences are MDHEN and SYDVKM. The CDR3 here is CASSPSTGIGYEQYF. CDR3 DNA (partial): TGTGCCAGCAGTCCCTCGACAGGGATTGGCTACGAG. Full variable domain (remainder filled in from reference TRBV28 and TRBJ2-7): DVKVTQSSRYLVKRTGEKVFLECVQDMDHENMFWYRQDPGLGLRLIYFSYDVKMKEKGDIPEGYSVSREKKERFSLILESASTNQTSMYLCASSPSTGIGYEQYFGPGTRLTVT.

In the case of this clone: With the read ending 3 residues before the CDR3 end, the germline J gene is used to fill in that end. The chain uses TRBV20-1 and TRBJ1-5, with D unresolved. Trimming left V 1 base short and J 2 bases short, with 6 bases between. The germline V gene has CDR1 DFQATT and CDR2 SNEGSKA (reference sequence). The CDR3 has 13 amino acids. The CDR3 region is CSARGTGNQPQHF. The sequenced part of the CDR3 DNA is TGCAGTGCTAGAGGAACTGGCAATCAGCCC.

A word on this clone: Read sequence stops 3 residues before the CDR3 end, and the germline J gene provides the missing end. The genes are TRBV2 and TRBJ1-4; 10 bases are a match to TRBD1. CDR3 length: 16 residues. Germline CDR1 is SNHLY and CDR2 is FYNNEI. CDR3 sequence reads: CASSPDRGQQGGELFF. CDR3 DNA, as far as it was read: TGTGCCAGCAGCCCTGACAGGGGGCAGCAAGGAGGGGAA.

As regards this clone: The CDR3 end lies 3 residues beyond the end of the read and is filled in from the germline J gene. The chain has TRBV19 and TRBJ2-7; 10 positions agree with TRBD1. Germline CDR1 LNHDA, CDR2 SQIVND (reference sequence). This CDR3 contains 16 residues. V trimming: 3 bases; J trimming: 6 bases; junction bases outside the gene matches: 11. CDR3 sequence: CASSIPSGTGVAEQYF. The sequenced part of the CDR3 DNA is TGTGCCAGTAGTATCCCTTCCGGGACAGGGGTCGCCGAG.

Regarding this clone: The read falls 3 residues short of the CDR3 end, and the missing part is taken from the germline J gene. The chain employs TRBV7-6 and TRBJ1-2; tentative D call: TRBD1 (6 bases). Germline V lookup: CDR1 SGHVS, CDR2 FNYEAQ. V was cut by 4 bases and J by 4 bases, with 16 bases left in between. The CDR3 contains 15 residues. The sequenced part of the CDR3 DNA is TGTGCCAGCAGCTCCCATATTAGGGGGATCTATGGC. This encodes CASSSHIRGIYG. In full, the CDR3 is CASSSHIRGIYGYTF.

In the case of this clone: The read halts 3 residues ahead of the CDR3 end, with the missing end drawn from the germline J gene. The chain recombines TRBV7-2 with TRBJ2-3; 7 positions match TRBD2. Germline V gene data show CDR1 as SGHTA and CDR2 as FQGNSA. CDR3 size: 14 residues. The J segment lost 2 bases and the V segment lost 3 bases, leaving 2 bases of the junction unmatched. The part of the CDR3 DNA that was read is TGTGCCAGCAGCTTGGGACTATCCACAGATACG. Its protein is CASSLGLSTDT. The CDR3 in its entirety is CASSLGLSTDTQYF.

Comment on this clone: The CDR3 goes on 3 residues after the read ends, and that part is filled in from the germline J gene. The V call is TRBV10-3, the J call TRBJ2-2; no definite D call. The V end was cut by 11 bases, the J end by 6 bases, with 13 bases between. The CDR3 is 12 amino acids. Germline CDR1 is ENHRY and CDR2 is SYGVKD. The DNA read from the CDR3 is TGTGCCGTGGCCCGTGCCCCCGGGGAG. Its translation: CAVARAPGE. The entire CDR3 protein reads CAVARAPGELFF.

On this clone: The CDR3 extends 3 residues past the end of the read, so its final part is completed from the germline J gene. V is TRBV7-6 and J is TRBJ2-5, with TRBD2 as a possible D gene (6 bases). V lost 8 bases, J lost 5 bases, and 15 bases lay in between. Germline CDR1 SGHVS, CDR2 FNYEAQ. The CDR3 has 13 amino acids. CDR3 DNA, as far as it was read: TGTGCCAGCGCACCGCGGGGCTTTGAGACC. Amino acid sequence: CASAPRGFET. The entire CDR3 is CASAPRGFETQYF.

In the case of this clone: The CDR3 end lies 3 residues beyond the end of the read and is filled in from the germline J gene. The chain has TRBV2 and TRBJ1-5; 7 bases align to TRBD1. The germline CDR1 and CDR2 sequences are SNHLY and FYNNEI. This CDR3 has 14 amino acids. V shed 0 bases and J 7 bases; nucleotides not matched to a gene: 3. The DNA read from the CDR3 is TGTGCCAGCAGTGAAGCAGGGGGCGGACAGCCC. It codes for CASSEAGGGQP. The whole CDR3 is CASSEAGGGQPQHF. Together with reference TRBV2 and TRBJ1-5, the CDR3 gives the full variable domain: EPEVTQTPSHQVTQMGQEVILRCVPISNHLYFYWYRQILGQKVEFLVSFYNNEISEKSEIFDDQFSVERPDGSNFTLKIRSTKLEDSAMYFCASSEAGGGQPQHFGDGTRLSIL.

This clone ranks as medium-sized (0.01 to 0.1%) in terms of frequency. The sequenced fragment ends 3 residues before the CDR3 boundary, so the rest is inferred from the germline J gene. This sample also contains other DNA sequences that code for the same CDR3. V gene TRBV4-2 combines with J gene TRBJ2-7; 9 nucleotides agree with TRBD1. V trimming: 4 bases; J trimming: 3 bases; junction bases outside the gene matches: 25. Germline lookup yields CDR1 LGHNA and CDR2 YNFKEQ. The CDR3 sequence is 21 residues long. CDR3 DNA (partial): TGTGCCAGCAGCCGGATGATGCCGGGACAGGGAATCCGAGCGGCAGACTACGAG. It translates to CASSRMMPGQGIRAADYE. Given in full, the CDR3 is CASSRMMPGQGIRAADYEQYF.

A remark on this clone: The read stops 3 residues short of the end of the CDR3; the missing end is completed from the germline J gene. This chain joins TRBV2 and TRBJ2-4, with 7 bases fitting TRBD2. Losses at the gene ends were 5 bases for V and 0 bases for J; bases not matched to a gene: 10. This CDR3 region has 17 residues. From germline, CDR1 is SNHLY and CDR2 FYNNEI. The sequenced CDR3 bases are TGTGCCAGCAGTCAGAGCGGGGTCCTTGTAGCCAAAAACATT. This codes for CASSQSGVLVAKNI. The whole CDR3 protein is CASSQSGVLVAKNIQYF.

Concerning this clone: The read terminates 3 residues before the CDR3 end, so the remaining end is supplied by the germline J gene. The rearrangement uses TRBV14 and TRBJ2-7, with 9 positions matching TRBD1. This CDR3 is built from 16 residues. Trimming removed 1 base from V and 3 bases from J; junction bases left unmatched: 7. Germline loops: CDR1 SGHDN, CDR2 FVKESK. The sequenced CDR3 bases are TGTGCCAGCAGCCAAGGTCCGGGACAGGGCGGCTACGAG. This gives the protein CASSQGPGQGGYE. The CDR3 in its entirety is CASSQGPGQGGYEQYF.

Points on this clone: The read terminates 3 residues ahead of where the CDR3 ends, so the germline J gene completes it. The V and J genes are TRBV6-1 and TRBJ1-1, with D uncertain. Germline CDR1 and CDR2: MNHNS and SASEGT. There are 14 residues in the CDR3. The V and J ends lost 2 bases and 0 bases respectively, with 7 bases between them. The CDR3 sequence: CASSEQVMNTEAFF. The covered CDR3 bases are TGTGCCAGCAGTGAACAGGTTATGAACACTGAA.

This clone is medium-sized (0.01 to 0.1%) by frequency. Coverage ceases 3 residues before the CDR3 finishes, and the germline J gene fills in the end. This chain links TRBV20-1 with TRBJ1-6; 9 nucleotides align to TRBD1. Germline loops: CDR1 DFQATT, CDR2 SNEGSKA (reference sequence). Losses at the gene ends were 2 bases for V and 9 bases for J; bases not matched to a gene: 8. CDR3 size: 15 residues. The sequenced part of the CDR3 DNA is TGCAGTGCTAGAAGGACAGGGGCACCTGTTTCACCC. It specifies CSARRTGAPVSP. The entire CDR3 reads CSARRTGAPVSPLHF.

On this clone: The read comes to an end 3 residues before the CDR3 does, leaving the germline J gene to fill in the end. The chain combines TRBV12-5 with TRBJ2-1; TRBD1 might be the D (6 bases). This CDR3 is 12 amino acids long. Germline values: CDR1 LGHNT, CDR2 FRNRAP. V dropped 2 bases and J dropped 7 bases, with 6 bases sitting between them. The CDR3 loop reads CASGLTGNEQFF. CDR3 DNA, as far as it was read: TGTGCTAGTGGTTTGACAGGGAATGAG.

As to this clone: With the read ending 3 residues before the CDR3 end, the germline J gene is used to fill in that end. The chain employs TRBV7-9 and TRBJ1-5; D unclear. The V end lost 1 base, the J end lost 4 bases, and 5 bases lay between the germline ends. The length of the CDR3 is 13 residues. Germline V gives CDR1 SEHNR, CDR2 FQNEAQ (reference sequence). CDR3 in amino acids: CASSLDSNQPQHF. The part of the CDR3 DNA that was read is TGTGCCAGCAGCTTAGACAGTAATCAGCCC.

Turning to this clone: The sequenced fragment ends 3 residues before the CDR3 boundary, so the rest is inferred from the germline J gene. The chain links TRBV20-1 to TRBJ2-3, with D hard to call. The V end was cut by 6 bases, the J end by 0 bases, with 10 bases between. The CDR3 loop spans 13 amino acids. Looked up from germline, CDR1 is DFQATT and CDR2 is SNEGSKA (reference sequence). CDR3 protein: CSAIGSSTDTQYF. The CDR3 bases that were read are TGCAGTGCGATCGGTTCTAGCACAGATACG.